The present TCR beta chain was sequenced within a study of blood T cell repertoires in COVID-19. Background on the study: Whether acute or convalescent, the COVID-19 samples came from the United States, Italy and Spain. The cDNA or gDNA used as material had been derived from T cells, B-cell-depleted T cells, or PBMCs.

Methods used by the authors: Amplifying reference gene primers gave estimates of nucleated cell counts. The assay was immunoSEQ multiplex PCR, and TCRdb's table has in-frame clones only and misses some. That table supplies the V and J calls and clone size; D and trimming were determined from the DNA. The data contain about 350,000 clones, over 80% of them singletons. Trimming took 3 bases from V and 12 from J; bases not matched to a gene: 13. This CDR3 is 14 amino acids long. CDR1 and CDR2 (germline): SGHRS, YFSETQ. The genes are TRBV5-1 and TRBJ2-7; TRBD2 matches 9 bases. The source material was peripheral blood. The TCR sequence derives from a woman aged 50 to 60 with COVID-19, enrolled during active disease. As DNA, the CDR3 is TGCGCCAGCAGCTCGGTAGCGGGAGCCAACCATCGGTACTTC. Amino acid sequence: CASSSVAGANHRYF.